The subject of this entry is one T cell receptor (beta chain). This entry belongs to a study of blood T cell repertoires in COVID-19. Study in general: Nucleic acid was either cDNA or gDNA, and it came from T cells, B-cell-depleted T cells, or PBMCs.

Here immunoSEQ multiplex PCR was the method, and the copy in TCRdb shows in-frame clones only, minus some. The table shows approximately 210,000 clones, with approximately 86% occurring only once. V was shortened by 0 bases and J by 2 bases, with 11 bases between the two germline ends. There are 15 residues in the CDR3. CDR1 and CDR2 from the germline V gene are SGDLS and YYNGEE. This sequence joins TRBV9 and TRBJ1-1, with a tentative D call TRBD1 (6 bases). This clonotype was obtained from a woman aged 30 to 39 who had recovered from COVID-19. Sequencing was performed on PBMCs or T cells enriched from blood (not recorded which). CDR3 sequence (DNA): TGTGCCAGCAGCGTAGGGACAGCCATCAACACTGAAGCTTTCTTT. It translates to CASSVGTAINTEAFF. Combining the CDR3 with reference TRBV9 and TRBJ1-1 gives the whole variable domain DSGVTQTPKHLITATGQRVTLRCSPRSGDLSVYWYQQSLDQGLQFLIQYYNGEERAKGNILERFSAQQFPDLHSELNLSSLELGDSALYFCASSVGTAINTEAFFGQGTRLTVV.